The source of this TCR beta chain is a study of blood T cell repertoires in COVID-19. Study information: Samples of COVID-19 (acute and convalescent) were obtained from the United States, Italy and Spain.

Authors' methods: Cell counts per sample came from amplifying reference gene primers. TCRdb's table, derived via immunoSEQ multiplex PCR, lists solely in-frame clones and lacks some. The V and J calls and clone size were taken over from that table, and D and trimming were inferred from the DNA. The repertoire includes some 73,000 clones, 80% to 95% of them detected once, and 6.9% sits in the top ten. The germline CDR1 and CDR2 sequences are WSHSY and SAAADI. The J segment lost 4 bases and the V segment lost 7 bases, leaving 7 bases of the junction unmatched. The CDR3 totals 14 residues. The receptor comes from a human donor in a cohort sampled during active COVID-19. Material for sequencing was peripheral blood. The J gene is TRBJ1-1, the V gene TRBV10-2; 9 positions match TRBD1. CDR3 loop: CASTSGQGGTEAFF. The CDR3 coding sequence is TGCGCCAGCACGTCGGGACAGGGAGGCACTGAAGCTTTCTTT.